Listed below are T cell receptor beta chains from one sample, sequenced in a study of T cell repertoires and HLA-DP antigens. For these TCRs, the target antigens are not known. Sequencing was performed with immunoSEQ multiplex PCR; in TCRdb, only in-frame clones are kept and a portion is missing. The repertoire consists of some 110,000 clones, with 85% to 95% occurring once and the leading ten covering around 0.3%. Material for sequencing was CD4+ T cells from PBMCs. These receptors were obtained from a woman younger than 35 in good health and CMV-seronegative. The CDR3 runs from the conserved cysteine through the conserved F or W. D genes are given only for firm matches. The listing skips clone size in some rows; elsewhere it reads once, few, many or a size class.

CDR3nt	CDR3aa	abundance	d_gene	len	v_gene	j_gene
TGTGCCAGTACCGGTCGGGTAGTCGGGGAGCTGTTTTTT	CASTGRVVGELFF	-	-	13	TRBV19	TRBJ2-2
TGTGCCAGCGGTAGCCTGCTGGGGGGGGGCACAGATACGCAGTATTTT	CASGSLLGGGTDTQYF	once	TRBD2	16	TRBV7-2	TRBJ2-3
TGTGCCAGCAGCCCGAGACAGGGGCTTGCGGACATTCAGTACTTC	CASSPRQGLADIQYF	-	TRBD1	15	TRBV9	TRBJ2-4
TGTGCCATCATGGGGACAGCTAACACCGGGGAGCTGTTTTTT	CAIMGTANTGELFF	-	TRBD1	14	TRBV10-3	TRBJ2-2
TGCGCCAGCAGCTTAGGACTAGCGGGAGGGCCCTCGGGGTACAATGAGCAGTTCTTC	CASSLGLAGGPSGYNEQFF	once	TRBD2	19	TRBV5-1	TRBJ2-1
TGTGCCAGCTCACCGGTTGGGGGTTCATATGGCTACACCTTC	CASSPVGGSYGYTF	-	-	14	TRBV18	TRBJ1-2
TGTGCCAGCAGCTCGCAGGGCGAGGGGGAGACCCAGTACTTC	CASSSQGEGETQYF	-	-	14	TRBV5-4	TRBJ2-5
TGTGCCTGGAGTGGAAAGGTCGGAAACACCATATATTTT	CAWSGKVGNTIYF	-	-	13	TRBV30	TRBJ1-3
TGTGCCAGCAGCGTATTCCCCCTCGTTTTACCAGGACGGAAGACCACTGAAGCTTTCTTT	CASSVFPLVLPGRKTTEAFF	-	-	20	TRBV9	TRBJ1-1
TGTGCCAGCAGCACCCCCAAGCGGGAAGGTGTGGATACGCAGTATTTT	CASSTPKREGVDTQYF	-	TRBD2	16	TRBV5-4	TRBJ2-3
TGTGCCAGCAGCCATGGCCAGGGTGGGAGCTACACCTTC	CASSHGQGGSYTF	-	-	13	TRBV16	TRBJ1-2
TGTGCCAGCAGCCCAAAGAAGACGGATACGCAGTATTTT	CASSPKKTDTQYF	-	-	13	TRBV13	TRBJ2-3
TGTGCCAGCAGTTGGGGCTTCGGGGACAGCGAGGGGAACACCATATATTTT	CASSWGFGDSEGNTIYF	-	TRBD1	17	TRBV28	TRBJ1-3
TGTGCCAGCAGCTTATTAGGGGACAGAGGGTCCGAGCAGTACTTC	CASSLLGDRGSEQYF	-	TRBD1	15	TRBV7-2	TRBJ2-7
TGCGCCAGCAGCCAAGGGACAGGGGGCAGTCAGCCCCAGCATTTT	CASSQGTGGSQPQHF	-	TRBD1	15	TRBV4-1	TRBJ1-5
TGTGCCATCGGGGGACAGCCGAACACTGAAGCTTTCTTT	CAIGGQPNTEAFF	few	TRBD1	13	TRBV15	TRBJ1-1
TGTGCCAGCAAACCGACAGGGGCCTCTGGAAACACCATATATTTT	CASKPTGASGNTIYF	-	TRBD1	15	TRBV27	TRBJ1-3
TGCGCCAGCAGCTTGGACAGGGTCCATGGCTACACCTTC	CASSLDRVHGYTF	-	-	13	TRBV5-1	TRBJ1-2
TGTGCCAGTAGCTCCCCCGGGCCCTATGGCTACACCTTC	CASSSPGPYGYTF	-	-	13	TRBV19	TRBJ1-2
TGTGCCAGCAGTTCACGGGGGGTCTACGAGCAGTACTTC	CASSSRGVYEQYF	once	TRBD2	13	TRBV27	TRBJ2-7
TGTGCCATCAGGTGGGGCACAGATACGCAGTATTTT	CAIRWGTDTQYF	-	-	12	TRBV10-3	TRBJ2-3
TGCAGCGTAAAGGCTCCACTGACCTACGAGCAGTACTTC	CSVKAPLTYEQYF	-	-	13	TRBV29-1	TRBJ2-7
TGTGCCAGCAGTGAAAGGACCTACACCTACGAGCAGTACTTC	CASSERTYTYEQYF	-	-	14	TRBV2	TRBJ2-7
TGTGCCAGCAGCCGGGGGTCCGCAGGGACAGATACGCAGTATTTT	CASSRGSAGTDTQYF	-	-	15	TRBV7-3	TRBJ2-3
TGTGCCAGCAGTTATAGAGGGGGCAGTCAGCCCCAGCATTTT	CASSYRGGSQPQHF	-	TRBD1	14	TRBV6-5	TRBJ1-5
TGTGCCAGCAGAATTGAGAGGGACCATTCACCCCTCCACTTT	CASRIERDHSPLHF	many	-	14	TRBV28	TRBJ1-6
TGTGCTAGTGCCTGGGGCAGGGGGCGCATGAACACTGAAGCTTTCTTT	CASAWGRGRMNTEAFF	-	TRBD1	16	TRBV12-5	TRBJ1-1
TGTGCCAGCAGCTTGGCCGGGGGTTCCTACGAGCAGTACTTC	CASSLAGGSYEQYF	-	-	14	TRBV5-5	TRBJ2-7
TGTGCCAGTAGTACCCTGAACACCGGGGAGCTGTTTTTT	CASSTLNTGELFF	-	-	13	TRBV19	TRBJ2-2